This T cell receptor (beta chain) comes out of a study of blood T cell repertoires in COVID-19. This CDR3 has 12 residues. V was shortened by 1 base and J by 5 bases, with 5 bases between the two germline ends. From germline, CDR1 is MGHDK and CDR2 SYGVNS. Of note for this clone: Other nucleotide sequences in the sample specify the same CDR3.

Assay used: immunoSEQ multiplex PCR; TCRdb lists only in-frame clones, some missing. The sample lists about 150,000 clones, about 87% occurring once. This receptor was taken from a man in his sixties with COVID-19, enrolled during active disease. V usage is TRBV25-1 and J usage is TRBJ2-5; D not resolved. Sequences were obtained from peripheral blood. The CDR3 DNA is TGTGCCAGCAGTGAATCCCAGGAGACCCAGTACTTC. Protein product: CASSESQETQYF.